The 18 T cell receptor beta chains given below trace back to one sample, sequenced in a study of CD8 T cells in ankylosing spondylitis (dated by TCRdb to 2015 to 2018). The protocol used for the library was 5' RACE. TCRdb records Illumina HiSeq 2500 as the sequencer. TCRdb took the public reads, trimmed them with fastp at Q25, ran MiXCR for clone calling and kept in-frame beta chains. Each CDR3 protein appears once, grouped with its most common genes and DNA. For this sample there are more than 500,000 distinct CDR3 sequences; approximately 5.3% appear just once. The top ten clonotypes cover around 3.5% of the sample. Antigens of these TCRs are unknown. General conclusions and limits of the study: A TCR beta motif made up of 7 to 9 highly homologous amino acid variants appeared to be characteristic of blood from ankylosing spondylitis patients.

The material sequenced was blood, either unsorted or a sorted T cell fraction (not recorded which). Every receptor here comes from a male donor with ankylosing spondylitis.

There are many counts of this clonotype. The chain couples TRBV12-3 or TRBV12-4 to TRBJ2-7, with 11 bases lining up with TRBD2. This CDR3 region has 15 residues. J was trimmed by 6 bases and V by 5 bases; bases with no gene match: 9. The CDR3 bases are TGTGCCAGCAGTCTACTAGCGGGGGCCGTCTCCGAGCAGTACTTC. Translated, it gives CASSLLAGAVSEQYF.

This clonotype was detected many times. This sequence joins TRBV7-9 and TRBJ2-1, with D uncertain. V was cut by 4 bases and J by 10 bases, with 17 bases left in between. The CDR3 consists of 14 residues. Germline lookup yields CDR1 SEHNR and CDR2 FQNEAQ (reference sequence). CDR3 bases: TGTGCCAGCAGCTCGACGACAAGCCCCCGGGAGCAGTTCTTC. Translated, it gives CASSSTTSPREQFF.

This clonotype occurred many times. V is TRBV4-2 and J is TRBJ1-6, with a possible D match to TRBD1 (5 bases). The ends were cut back, 1 base at V and 7 bases at J, with 11 bases in the middle. Germline assignment: CDR1 LGHNA and CDR2 YNFKEQ. CDR3 length: 15 residues. The CDR3 DNA sequence: TGTGCCAGCAGCCAAGTCACAGGCTCCAATTCACCCCTCCACTTT. Translating it yields CASSQVTGSNSPLHF.

This clonotype was found many times. V gene TRBV6-2 or TRBV6-3 combines with J gene TRBJ1-1, with 7 bases aligning to TRBD1. J gave up 0 bases and V 6 bases, and 7 bases lay outside the gene matches. CDR3 length: 15 amino acids. Germline CDR1 MNHEY, CDR2 SVGEGT. The CDR3 DNA sequence: TGTGCCAGCAGACCCTGGGACAGCCTGAACACTGAAGCTTTCTTT. Amino acids: CASRPWDSLNTEAFF.

This clonotype has at least ten counts. The genes are TRBV5-1 and TRBJ2-1, with a weak D call TRBD1 (6 bases). Germline V CDR1 and CDR2: SGHRS, YFSETQ. The CDR3 sequence is 14 residues long. Trimming stripped 0 bases from V and 3 bases from J, with 7 bases between. The CDR3: CASSLVQGYNEQFF. Written as DNA, the CDR3 is TGCGCCAGCAGCTTGGTACAGGGCTACAATGAGCAGTTCTTC.

This clonotype was seen many times. The chain recombines TRBV7-2 with TRBJ1-4, with 7 bases that match TRBD1. CDR1 is SGHTA and CDR2 is FQGNSA in the germline V gene. This CDR3 region has 16 residues. V dropped 2 bases and J dropped 5; count of bases not matched to a gene: 8. The CDR3 nucleotides are TGTGCCAGCAGCTTACGGTCCGGACAGGCAAATGAAAAACTGTTTTTT. This sequence encodes CASSLRSGQANEKLFF.

This clonotype appeared many times. The chain carries TRBV12-3 or TRBV12-4 and TRBJ2-1; 9 bases align to TRBD1. The CDR3 has 14 amino acids. The trim removed 5 bases at V and 10 bases at J, leaving 9 bases unmatched. Here the CDR3 reads CASSLDRGDWEQFF. CDR3 nucleotide sequence: TGTGCCAGCAGTCTCGACAGGGGGGACTGGGAGCAGTTCTTC.

This clonotype was observed many times. The chain recombines TRBV4-3 with TRBJ2-3; TRBD2 matches 8 bases. J lost 8 bases, V lost 4 bases, and 14 bases had no gene match. The CDR3 spans 16 residues. CDR1 and CDR2 (germline): LGHNA, YSLEER. This chain's CDR3 is CASSPSSPGLGGTQYF. The CDR3 coding sequence is TGCGCCAGCAGCCCCTCCTCGCCGGGACTAGGGGGTACGCAGTATTTT.

In this sample, this clonotype turned up many times. V usage is TRBV5-1 and J usage is TRBJ1-5; D unclear. Germline V gene sequence: CDR1 SGHRS, CDR2 YFSETQ. This CDR3 has 13 residues. The V end was cut by 1 base, the J end by 6 bases, with 8 bases between. The CDR3 coding sequence is TGCGCCAGCAGCTTGACAGTTGGTCAGCCCCAGCATTTT. It codes for CASSLTVGQPQHF.

This clonotype was seen at least ten times. The chain employs TRBV7-8 and TRBJ1-5, with 7 positions matching TRBD1. Germline V gene sequence: CDR1 SGHVS, CDR2 FQNEAQ. This CDR3 is 16 amino acids long. The J segment lost 1 base and the V segment lost 3 bases, leaving 6 bases of the junction unmatched. The CDR3 DNA sequence: TGTGCCAGCAGCTTTTGGACAGGAGACAGCAATCAGCCCCAGCATTTT. As protein: CASSFWTGDSNQPQHF.

J is TRBJ2-7 and V is TRBV7-2; TRBD2 might be the D (6 bases). This CDR3 is built from 13 residues. The germline V and J ends were trimmed by 5 bases and 5 bases, with 13 bases remaining between them. Germline V gene sequence: CDR1 SGHTA, CDR2 FQGNSA. CDR3 bases: TGTGCCAGCAGCCCCGCGGGATTAGACGAGCAGTACTTC. It yields the protein CASSPAGLDEQYF.

This clonotype appeared many times. The chain uses TRBV6-1 and TRBJ1-4; 7 bases map to TRBD1. The CDR3 totals 15 residues. Germline V gene lookup returns CDR1 MNHNS and CDR2 SASEGT. V trimming: 4 bases; J trimming: 4 bases; junction bases outside the gene matches: 6. The CDR3 DNA follows: TGTGCCAGCAGTGGACAGGGCCAAGTTAATGAAAAACTGTTTTTT. Protein product: CASSGQGQVNEKLFF.

This clonotype was observed at least ten times. The chain links TRBV6-1 to TRBJ2-1, with D possibly being TRBD1 or TRBD2 (5 bases each). Trimming removed 4 bases from V and 0 bases from J, with 19 bases in between. Germline V gives CDR1 MNHNS, CDR2 SASEGT. The CDR3 is made up of 18 amino acids. The CDR3 bases are TGTGCCAGCAGTGGACCCCGTAGCGCAAGGGGCTCCTACAATGAGCAGTTCTTC. Amino acid sequence: CASSGPRSARGSYNEQFF.

The chain carries TRBV18 and TRBJ1-2, with D possibly being TRBD1 (5 bases). The CDR3 sequence is 14 residues long. Germline V gene data show CDR1 as KGHSH and CDR2 as LQKENI. V was clipped by 3 bases and J by 2 bases, with 10 bases between them. The CDR3 bases are TGTGCCAGCTCACCCTCCCGGGACAACTATGGCTACACCTTC. This gives the protein CASSPSRDNYGYTF.

This clonotype has a count of ten or more. The rearrangement joins TRBV12-3 or TRBV12-4 to TRBJ1-3; D remains unclear. V lost 2 bases and J 0 bases, leaving 14 bases between the germline ends. This CDR3 has 17 amino acids. DNA of the CDR3: TGTGCCAGCAGTTTAAGGATCGGCATGAGCTCTGGAAACACCATATATTTT. Protein product: CASSLRIGMSSGNTIYF.

In this sample, this clonotype turned up many times. The J gene is TRBJ2-2, the V gene TRBV6-5; D ambiguous. The length of the CDR3 is 12 residues. V lost 6 bases to trimming and J lost 0 bases, with 2 bases between them. The germline V gene has CDR1 MNHEY and CDR2 SVGAGI. The CDR3 protein is CASRANTGELFF. CDR3 DNA: TGTGCCAGCAGAGCGAACACCGGGGAGCTGTTTTTT.

The rearrangement links TRBV12-3 or TRBV12-4 to TRBJ2-1; tentatively, D is TRBD1 or TRBD2 (5 bases each). Trimming took 6 bases from V and 7 from J, leaving 19 bases between them. The CDR3 totals 15 residues. The DNA for the CDR3 is TGTGCCAGCAGCCAAGTGGTGGGGGTCGAAAATGAGCAGTTCTTC. Its protein product is CASSQVVGVENEQFF.

This clonotype was found many times. CDR3 bases: TGCAGTGCCAAGTCCAGCTACGAGCAGTACTTC. It translates to CSAKSSYEQYF. This sequence joins TRBV20-1 and TRBJ2-7; no firm D call. With 6 bases removed from V and 3 bases from J, the gap between germline ends came to 9 bases. The CDR3 covers 11 residues. CDR1 is DFQATT, CDR2 SNEGSKA, per germline (reference sequence).